The T cell receptor (beta chain) under discussion was sequenced for a study of T cell changes during pregnancy in multiple sclerosis. This CDR3 contains 14 residues. Germline CDR1 and CDR2: MNHEY and SMNVEV (reference sequence). Trimming at V came to 5 bases and at J to 1 base, leaving 3 bases not matched to a gene. TCRdb's copy holds only in-frame clones and misses some; the assay was immunoSEQ multiplex PCR. This sample has around 100,000 clones; about nine tenths occur once, and the top ten carry about 0.75%. V is TRBV27 and J is TRBJ1-1, with TRBD1 matching 8 bases. This specimen consisted of peripheral blood, obtained in the second trimester of pregnancy. The clonotype originates from a female donor in good health, enrolled as a control in a pregnancy study. CDR3 region: CASSRTGRNTEAFF. CDR3 DNA: TGTGCCAGCAGTCGGACAGGGCGGAACACTGAAGCTTTCTTT.